This entry features one T cell receptor beta chain sequence. The sample comes from a study of blood T cell repertoires in COVID-19. The V gene's germline CDR1 is MDHEN and CDR2 SYDVKM. The CDR3 is 12 amino acids. V trimming: 8 bases; J trimming: 2 bases; junction bases outside the gene matches: 3. Profiled with immunoSEQ multiplex PCR; TCRdb holds only in-frame clones, not every one. The table has 300,000 to 350,000 clones, 90% seen once; the top ten hold around 4.5%. This TCR derives from a woman aged 18-35 years with acute COVID-19. The rearrangement joins TRBV28 to TRBJ2-7; TRBD1 matches at 7 bases. The source material was PBMCs or T cells enriched from blood (not recorded which). CDR3: CASWDSTYEQYF. CDR3 DNA sequence: TGTGCCAGCTGGGACAGCACCTACGAGCAGTACTTC.